What follows are 29 T cell receptor beta chains derived from one specimen sequenced in a study of cytomegalovirus exposure and HLA in healthy donors. Primers: 60 Vbeta forward and 13 Jbeta reverse. Profiled with immunoSEQ multiplex PCR; TCRdb holds only in-frame clones, not every one. The repertoire holds some 200,000 clones, with about 9% as singletons. Sequenced sample: PBMCs. These receptors were taken from a woman in her 30s in good health and CMV-seropositive.

The chain joins TRBV5-1 to TRBJ1-2; the match to TRBD1 covers 7 bases. The CDR3 extends over 15 amino acids. Trimming at V came to 7 bases and at J to 4 bases, leaving 13 bases not matched to a gene. From germline, CDR1 is SGHRS and CDR2 YFSETQ. As DNA, the CDR3 is TGCGCCAGCGGCCCTGGGGCAGGGGGTCTCTATGGCTACACCTTC. The encoded protein is CASGPGAGGLYGYTF. Full variable domain (rest looked up from reference TRBV5-1 and TRBJ1-2): KAGVTQTPRYLIKTRGQQVTLSCSPISGHRSVSWYQQTPGQGLQFLFEYFSETQRNKGNFPGRFSGRQFSNSRSEMNVSTLELGDSALYLCASGPGAGGLYGYTFGSGTRLTVV.

V usage is TRBV7-9 and J usage is TRBJ1-1; possible D gene TRBD1, 6 bases. The CDR3 has 14 amino acids. Trimming cost V 10 bases and J 8 bases, with 23 bases left between them. Germline V gives CDR1 SEHNR, CDR2 FQNEAQ (reference sequence). In nucleotides, the CDR3 is TGTGCCAACTTCCCTCCGACCGGGACACCCGAAGCTTTCTTT. This codes for CANFPPTGTPEAFF.

The chain employs TRBV30 and TRBJ2-2; no firm D call. The CDR3 length is 13 residues. The germline V gene encodes CDR1 GTSNPN and CDR2 SVGIG (reference sequence). The germline V and J ends were trimmed by 4 bases and 1 base, with 7 bases remaining between them. The CDR3 nucleotides are TGTGCCTGGAAACGAGGGAACACCGGGGAGCTGTTTTTT. Residues: CAWKRGNTGELFF.

This sequence joins TRBV10-3 and TRBJ2-5; 8 nucleotides line up with TRBD2. Germline CDR1 and CDR2: ENHRY and SYGVKD. J gave up 4 bases and V 6 bases, and 4 bases lay outside the gene matches. This CDR3 region has 13 residues. The CDR3 DNA is TGTGCCATCAGCCCGGGGGGGAGAGAGACCCAGTACTTC. This codes for CAISPGGRETQYF.

This clone turned up a few times. The junction departs from germline at one end; a sequencing error may be responsible. DNA for the CDR3: TGTGCCAGCACTTTACGTAGGGACAGGGGCGACAATGAGCAGTTCTTC. It is translated as CASTLRRDRGDNEQFF. The chain joins TRBV27 to TRBJ2-1, with 10 bases that match TRBD1. The CDR3 consists of 16 residues. Germline values: CDR1 MNHEY, CDR2 SMNVEV (reference sequence).

This clone was seen a few times. This chain's CDR3 is CASSLAGSGETQYF. The CDR3 bases are TGCGCCAGCAGCTTGGCGGGATCGGGAGAGACCCAGTACTTC. The chain uses TRBV5-1 and TRBJ2-5; possibly TRBD2 for D (5 bases). CDR3 length: 14 amino acids. Germline lookup yields CDR1 SGHRS and CDR2 YFSETQ. Trimming removed 0 bases at V and 4 bases at J, with 10 bases between.

This clone was detected a few times. The chain combines TRBV7-9 with TRBJ2-7; D unresolved. CDR1 and CDR2 (germline): SEHNR, FQNEAQ (reference sequence). The CDR3 extends over 15 amino acids. Trimming removed 6 bases at V and 1 base at J, with 16 bases between. This CDR3 reads CASRPITHSSYEQYF. Written as DNA, the CDR3 is TGTGCCAGCAGACCAATTACCCACAGTTCCTACGAGCAGTACTTC.

The gene calls are TRBV2 and TRBJ2-3; unclear D gene. Per germline, CDR1 SNHLY and CDR2 FYNNEI. This CDR3 region has 14 residues. V was shortened by 6 bases and J by 2 bases, with 12 bases between the two germline ends. CDR3 nucleotides: TGTGCCAGCAGGATGGATGACAACACAGATACGCAGTATTTT. As protein: CASRMDDNTDTQYF.

This clone was seen only a few times. This rearrangement joins TRBV28 to TRBJ2-7, with D tentatively TRBD1 (6 bases). CDR1 and CDR2 (germline): MDHEN, SYDVKM. The V gene lost 4 bases and the J gene lost 10 bases, with 11 bases spanning the gap. CDR3 length: 11 residues. CDR3 protein: CASSSQGRQYF. DNA of the CDR3: TGTGCCAGCAGTTCACAGGGACGACAGTACTTC. Based on the CDR3 plus reference TRBV28 and TRBJ2-7, the full variable domain is DVKVTQSSRYLVKRTGEKVFLECVQDMDHENMFWYRQDPGLGLRLIYFSYDVKMKEKGDIPEGYSVSREKKERFSLILESASTNQTSMYLCASSSQGRQYFGPGTRLTVT.

The rearrangement uses TRBV5-1 and TRBJ1-1, with no clear D. Germline CDR1 is SGHRS and CDR2 is YFSETQ. Trimming shortened V by 2 bases and J by 4 bases, and 12 bases separated the two germline ends. CDR3 length equals 14 residues. CDR3 residues: CASSFSRKSTEAFF. The CDR3 coding sequence is TGCGCCAGCAGCTTCTCCAGGAAGAGCACTGAAGCTTTCTTT.

For the CDR3, the DNA is TGTGCCAGCTCCCAAGGCCTCGGAGGAAGCACTGAAGCTTTCTTT. It yields the protein CASSQGLGGSTEAFF. The rearrangement joins TRBV18 to TRBJ1-1; D ambiguous. CDR3 length: 15 amino acids. From germline, CDR1 is KGHSH and CDR2 LQKENI. Trimming removed 6 bases from V and 4 bases from J, with 18 bases in between.

This clone was seen more than once but under ten times. V and J are TRBV4-1 and TRBJ2-2; 13 bases fit TRBD2. The CDR3 length is 17 residues. The germline CDR1 and CDR2 sequences are MGHRA and YSYEKL. With 6 bases clipped from V and 6 bases from J, the junction kept 10 bases outside the gene matches. The CDR3 DNA sequence: TGCGCCAGCAGACGCGGACTAGCGGGAGTTGGGGCCGGGGAGCTGTTTTTT. Translation: CASRRGLAGVGAGELFF.

This chain joins TRBV2 and TRBJ1-1, with 8 nucleotides matching TRBD1. The V segment lost 6 bases and the J segment 1 base; nucleotides outside the gene matches: 4. Germline V CDR1 and CDR2: SNHLY, FYNNEI. This CDR3 comprises 14 residues. The CDR3 DNA is TGTGCCAGCAGGGCCGGGACAGGGAACACTGAAGCTTTCTTT. Protein sequence: CASRAGTGNTEAFF.

The chain recombines TRBV25-1 with TRBJ2-1; D is ambiguous. Trimming removed 0 bases from V and 4 bases from J, with 10 bases in between. Per germline, CDR1 MGHDK and CDR2 SYGVNS. The CDR3 runs 15 residues. The CDR3 loop is CASSEYKAAYNEQFF. The CDR3 bases are TGTGCCAGCAGTGAATATAAGGCGGCTTACAATGAGCAGTTCTTC.

This clone was recorded a few times. Germline is not matched at one junction end, which may reflect a read error. The chain has TRBV29-1 and TRBJ2-3, with a weak D call TRBD2 (7 bases). This CDR3 is built from 13 residues. Germline V gene data show CDR1 as SQVTM and CDR2 as ANQGSEA. The CDR3 nucleotides read TGCAGCGTTGTACGGGGGGTGACAGGTACGCAGTATTTT. Protein: CSVVRGVTGTQYF.

This clone appeared a few times. This sequence joins TRBV29-1 and TRBJ2-5; 11 bases are shared with TRBD2. V trimming: 8 bases; J trimming: 5 bases; junction bases outside the gene matches: 4. The CDR3 length is 12 residues. Germline lookup yields CDR1 SQVTM and CDR2 ANQGSEA. The CDR3 sequence: CSPGLAGETQYF. The DNA of the CDR3 is TGCAGCCCCGGACTAGCGGGCGAGACCCAGTACTTC.

This clone was detected only a few times. V usage is TRBV6-6 and J usage is TRBJ2-7; D remains ambiguous. Trimming pared 5 bases from V and 2 bases from J, leaving 19 bases between. This CDR3 comprises 16 residues. Germline V gene sequence: CDR1 MNHNY, CDR2 SVGAGI (reference sequence). The CDR3 loop reads CASSRLLAFDTYEQYF. The CDR3 DNA follows: TGTGCCAGCAGTCGCCTCTTAGCCTTTGATACCTACGAGCAGTACTTC.

The rearrangement uses TRBV30 and TRBJ2-3; D remains unclear. Trimming shortened V by 0 bases and J by 2 bases, and 12 bases separated the two germline ends. This CDR3 is 15 amino acids long. Germline V gene sequence: CDR1 GTSNPN, CDR2 SVGIG (reference sequence). The CDR3 region is CAWSVGVVTTDTQYF. As DNA, the CDR3 is TGTGCCTGGAGTGTAGGAGTCGTCACCACAGATACGCAGTATTTT.

V gene TRBV10-3 combines with J gene TRBJ2-7, with 11 nucleotides matching TRBD2. In germline, CDR1 is ENHRY, CDR2 SYGVKD. The CDR3 loop spans 14 amino acids. Unmatched junction bases numbered 2, after V lost 3 bases and J lost 4 bases. For the CDR3, the DNA is TGTGCCATCAGTGAAGGACTAGCGGGTTACGAGCAGTACTTC. Translation gives CAISEGLAGYEQYF.

V gene TRBV6-1 combines with J gene TRBJ1-4; D is uncertain. The length of the CDR3 is 12 residues. V lost 10 bases and J 6 bases, leaving 12 bases between the germline ends. Germline V gene data show CDR1 as MNHNS and CDR2 as SASEGT. CDR3 bases: TGTGCCACTGGGCGGGAATATGAAAAACTGTTTTTT. Translated: CATGREYEKLFF.

This clone turned up a few times. The chain is built from TRBV12-5 and TRBJ2-7; no definite D call. Germline V CDR1 and CDR2: LGHNT, FRNRAP. The CDR3 spans 13 residues. With 1 base removed from V and 5 bases from J, the gap between germline ends came to 9 bases. The CDR3 DNA is TGTGCTAGTGGTTTGGCCAGCGTCCACGAGCAGTACTTC. Translating gives CASGLASVHEQYF. Full variable domain (rest looked up from reference TRBV12-5 and TRBJ2-7): DARVTQTPRHKVTEMGQEVTMRCQPILGHNTVFWYRQTMMQGLELLAYFRNRAPLDDSGMPKDRFSAEMPDATLATLKIQPSEPRDSAVYFCASGLASVHEQYFGPGTRLTVT.

The chain links TRBV5-1 to TRBJ2-7; the D gene is possibly TRBD2 (6 bases). The CDR3 spans 17 residues. Between the trimmed V and J ends, which lost 0 bases and 5 bases, there was a span of 21 bases. CDR1 and CDR2 (germline): SGHRS, YFSETQ. The DNA of the CDR3 is TGCGCCAGCAGCTTGGGATTGACTAGTACCAGTCCGGACGAGCAGTACTTC. Its protein is CASSLGLTSTSPDEQYF.

Notes on this clone: The CDR3 does not close with the conserved phenylalanine or tryptophan, likely indicating a read error. This chain joins TRBV25-1 and TRBJ2-3, with 9 bases that match TRBD1. Germline lookup yields CDR1 MGHDK and CDR2 SYGVNS. V was pared by 6 bases and J by 4 bases, with 14 bases of the junction left unmatched. CDR3 length equals 17 residues. The CDR3 DNA reads TGTGCCAGCAGGCCTCCGGGACAGGGTAATTTAGCAGATACGCAGTATGTT. Residues: CASRPPGQGNLADTQYV.

This chain connects TRBV7-8 to TRBJ2-1; 11 bases fit TRBD2. Looked up from germline, CDR1 is SGHVS and CDR2 is FQNEAQ. The trim removed 7 bases at V and 7 bases at J, leaving 9 bases unmatched. The CDR3 extends over 15 amino acids. The CDR3 reads CASTPGLAASNEQFF. The CDR3 nucleotides read TGTGCCAGCACCCCGGGACTAGCGGCATCAAATGAGCAGTTCTTC.

The rearrangement uses TRBV12-5 and TRBJ2-5; 11 bases line up with TRBD2. The last part of the DNA fits TRBJ2-7 better; the J call may be wrong. CDR3 length equals 15 residues. CDR1 is LGHNT and CDR2 is FRNRAP in the germline V gene. For the CDR3, the DNA is TGTGCTAGTGGTTTGGGACTAGCGGGGACCTACGAGCAGTACTTC. Protein product: CASGLGLAGTYEQYF.

The sample holds a few counts of this clone. The chain links TRBV5-1 to TRBJ2-5, with 7 bases identical to TRBD2. V dropped 5 bases and J dropped 2; count of bases not matched to a gene: 6. Per germline, CDR1 SGHRS and CDR2 YFSETQ. The CDR3 is 14 amino acids. DNA for the CDR3: TGCGCCAGCAGATTTAGCGGGCTGCAAGAGACCCAGTACTTC. Its protein is CASRFSGLQETQYF. Full variable domain (remainder filled in from reference TRBV5-1 and TRBJ2-5): KAGVTQTPRYLIKTRGQQVTLSCSPISGHRSVSWYQQTPGQGLQFLFEYFSETQRNKGNFPGRFSGRQFSNSRSEMNVSTLELGDSALYLCASRFSGLQETQYFGPGTRLLVL.

The chain combines TRBV6-1 with TRBJ2-7, with 11 positions matching TRBD2. The junction had 5 bases not matched to a gene; V was cut back by 2 bases and J by 5 bases. Germline V gives CDR1 MNHNS, CDR2 SASEGT. The CDR3 covers 15 residues. For the CDR3, the DNA is TGTGCCAGCAGTGAATTACTAGCGGGAGACGACGAGCAGTACTTC. Amino acids: CASSELLAGDDEQYF.

The J gene is TRBJ1-2, the V gene TRBV5-6, with 7 nucleotides matching TRBD1. Germline lookup yields CDR1 SGHDT and CDR2 YYEEEE. The CDR3 consists of 15 residues. V gave up 0 bases and J gave up 4 bases; unmatched junction bases: 6. CDR3 sequence: CASSLAPGQRYGYTF. The CDR3 DNA is TGTGCCAGCAGCTTGGCCCCGGGACAGCGCTATGGCTACACCTTC.

This clone occurred a few times. The chain employs TRBV6-5 and TRBJ1-5; a possible D gene is TRBD1 (6 bases). Between the trimmed V and J ends, which lost 6 bases and 7 bases, there was a span of 13 bases. This CDR3 comprises 13 residues. Germline CDR1 is MNHEY and CDR2 is SVGAGI. The CDR3 loop is CASRDRQGQPQHF. The CDR3 coding sequence is TGTGCCAGCAGAGACAGGCAGGGCCAGCCCCAGCATTTT.